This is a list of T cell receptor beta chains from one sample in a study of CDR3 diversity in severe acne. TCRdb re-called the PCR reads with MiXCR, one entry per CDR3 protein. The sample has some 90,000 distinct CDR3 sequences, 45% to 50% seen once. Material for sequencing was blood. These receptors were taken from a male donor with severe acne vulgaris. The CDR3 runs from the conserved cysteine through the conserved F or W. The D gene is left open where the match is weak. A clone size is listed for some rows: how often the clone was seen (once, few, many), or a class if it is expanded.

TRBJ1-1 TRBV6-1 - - TGTGCCAGCAGTGAACTTGTCTTCCCTGAAGCTTTCTTT CASSELVFPEAFF
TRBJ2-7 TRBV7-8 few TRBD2 TGTGCCAGCAGCCCTGTAGCGGGGTCCGACCACGAGCAGTACTTC CASSPVAGSDHEQYF
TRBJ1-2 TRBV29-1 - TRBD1 TGCAGCGTTAATACAGGGGACTATGGCTACACCTTC CSVNTGDYGYTF
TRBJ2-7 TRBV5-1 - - TGCGCCAGCAGCAAGGACGGACCCTACGAGCAGTACTTC CASSKDGPYEQYF
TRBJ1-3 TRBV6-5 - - TGTGCCAGCAGTGATCAGGGGATCTCTGGAAACACCATATATTTT CASSDQGISGNTIYF
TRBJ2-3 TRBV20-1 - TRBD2 TGCAGTGCCCATCCTAGCGGGAGGAGAGATACGCAGTATTTT CSAHPSGRRDTQYF
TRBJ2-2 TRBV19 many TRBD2 TGTGCCAGTAGTATAGGACTAGCGGGTTTTACCGGGGAGCTGTTTTTT CASSIGLAGFTGELFF
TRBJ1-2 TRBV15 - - TGTGCCACCAGCAGAGATGGGTCACCCGTTGGCTACACCTTC CATSRDGSPVGYTF
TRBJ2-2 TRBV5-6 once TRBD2 TGTGCCAGCAGCTCGACTAGCGGGAGAGACACCGGGGAGCTGTTTTTT CASSSTSGRDTGELFF
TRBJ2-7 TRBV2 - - TGTGCCAGCAGTGAATATCCTAGCCGCTACGAGCAGTACTTC CASSEYPSRYEQYF
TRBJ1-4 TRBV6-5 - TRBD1 TGTGCCAGCAGCCCCGGGACAGGGTTTTCTAATGAAAAACTGTTTTTT CASSPGTGFSNEKLFF
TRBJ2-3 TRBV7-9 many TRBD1 TGTGCCAGCAGCCTTACAGGGGCAGATACGCAGTATTTT CASSLTGADTQYF
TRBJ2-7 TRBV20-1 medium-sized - TGCAGTGCTAGAGAGCCCCGTACAGGATACGAGCAGTACTTC CSAREPRTGYEQYF
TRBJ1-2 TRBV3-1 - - TGTGCCAGCAGCCAAAACTCTGATTATGGCTACACCTTC CASSQNSDYGYTF
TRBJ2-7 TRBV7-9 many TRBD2 TGTGCCAGCAGCTTAGTCCAGCGGGGAACCCATTACGAGCAGTACTTC CASSLVQRGTHYEQYF
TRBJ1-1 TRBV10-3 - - TGTGCCATCAGTGACAACCGAGACACTGAAGCTTTCTTT CAISDNRDTEAFF
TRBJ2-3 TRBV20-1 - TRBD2 TGCAGTGCTAGCGGGAGGAGCACTAGCACAGATACGCAGTATTTT CSASGRSTSTDTQYF
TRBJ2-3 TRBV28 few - TGTGCCAGCAGTTTACCAGCCCCCGCAGATACGCAGTATTTT CASSLPAPADTQYF
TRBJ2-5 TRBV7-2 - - TGTGCCAGCAGCTTGGGCCCCAACGGAGAGACCCAGTACTTC CASSLGPNGETQYF
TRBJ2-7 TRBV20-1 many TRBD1 TGCAGTGCATCGACAGGGCGTCCCGGAGAGCAGTACTTC CSASTGRPGEQYF
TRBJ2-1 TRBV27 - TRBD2 TGTGCCAGCAGTGCCGGGACTAGCGGATGGAATGAGCAGTTCTTC CASSAGTSGWNEQFF
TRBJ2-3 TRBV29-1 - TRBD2 TGCAGCGTGAAGATAGCGGGAGGGCCAGATACGCAGTATTTT CSVKIAGGPDTQYF
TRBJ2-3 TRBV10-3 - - TGTGCCATCAGTGATTTTGGGAGGGGGACAGATACGCAGTATTTT CAISDFGRGTDTQYF
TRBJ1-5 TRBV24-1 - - TGTGCCACCAGTGACGGGGGTGGAAGTTACGGCAATCAGCCCCAGCATTTT CATSDGGGSYGNQPQHF
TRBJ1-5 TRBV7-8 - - TGTGCCAGCAGTCCAGGGGCGATTCATCAGCCCCAGCATTTT CASSPGAIHQPQHF
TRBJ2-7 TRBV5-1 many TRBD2 TGCGCCAGCAGCCGCCCCCTTCCGACTAGCGGGAGGTCGTACTCCTACGAGCAGTACTTC CASSRPLPTSGRSYSYEQYF
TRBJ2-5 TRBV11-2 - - TGTGCCAGCAGCTTAGATGGCCCCCGAATCGTGGCTAGCCAAGAGACCCAGTACTTC CASSLDGPRIVASQETQYF
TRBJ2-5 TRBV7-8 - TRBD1 TGTGCCAGCAGCTTAGTAGTGGGGGACAGGGGGCTTTTGGAGACCCAGTACTTC CASSLVVGDRGLLETQYF
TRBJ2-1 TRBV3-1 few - TGTGCCAGCAGCCCTGCCCGACGGGTGGAGCAGTTCTTC CASSPARRVEQFF
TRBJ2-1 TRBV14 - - TGTGCCAGCAGCCAAGATGGTCACAATGAGCAGTTCTTC CASSQDGHNEQFF
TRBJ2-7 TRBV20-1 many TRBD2 TGCAGTGCCCCACCCCCCGGGGGGGGCGAGCAGTACTTC CSAPPPGGGEQYF
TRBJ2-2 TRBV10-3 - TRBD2 TGTGCCATCGGTAGCGGGGTGTCGAACACCGGGGAGCTGTTTTTT CAIGSGVSNTGELFF
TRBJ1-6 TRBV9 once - TGTGCCAGCAGCGTAGCCGGGGGGCCTTCACCCCTCCACTTT CASSVAGGPSPLHF
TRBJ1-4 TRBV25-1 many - TGTGCCAGCAGTGAGATTGGTGAAAAACTGTTTTTT CASSEIGEKLFF
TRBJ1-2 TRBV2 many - TGTGCCAGCAGTCGGCCAGGCTACGGCTACACCTTC CASSRPGYGYTF
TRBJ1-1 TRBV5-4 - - TGTGCCAGCAGCCTTACCGGGTCTTGGGGCACTGAAGCTTTCTTT CASSLTGSWGTEAFF
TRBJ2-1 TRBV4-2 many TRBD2 TGTGCCAGCAGCCAAGATCAAGGAGCGGGAGGGCCCTACAATGAGCAGTTCTTC CASSQDQGAGGPYNEQFF
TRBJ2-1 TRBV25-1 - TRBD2 TGTGCCAGCAGCTCGAAGCGGACTAGTAGTCACCTCAATGAGCAGTTCTTC CASSSKRTSSHLNEQFF
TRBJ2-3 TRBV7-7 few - TGTGCTAGCAGCTCCCAGGACTCGAATACGCAGTATTTT CASSSQDSNTQYF
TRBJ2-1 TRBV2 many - TGTGCCAGCAGCGTTTCTGAGCAGTTCTTC CASSVSEQFF
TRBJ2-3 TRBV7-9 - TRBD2 TGTGCCAGCAGCCGAGAAACTAGCGGTTCCACAGATACGCAGTATTTT CASSRETSGSTDTQYF
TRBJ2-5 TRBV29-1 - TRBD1 TGCAGCGTGCGGACAGGGCTGGAAGAGACCCAGTACTTC CSVRTGLEETQYF
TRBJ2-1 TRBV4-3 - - TGCGCCAGCAGCCAAAAGGCAGATAGCTCCTACAATGAGCAGTTCTTC CASSQKADSSYNEQFF
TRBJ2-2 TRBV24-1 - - TGTGCCACCAGTGTAAAAGGGTCCGGGGAGCTGTTTTTT CATSVKGSGELFF
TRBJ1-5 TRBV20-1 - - TGCAGTGCTGGAGGCGGCGGGCAGCCCCAGCATTTT CSAGGGGQPQHF
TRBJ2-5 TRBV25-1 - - TGTGCCAGCAGCTTAATCGGACAGAGGGAGACCCAGTACTTC CASSLIGQRETQYF
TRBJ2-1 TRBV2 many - TGTGCCAGCAGTGCACAGCTAAACAATGAGCAGTTCTTC CASSAQLNNEQFF
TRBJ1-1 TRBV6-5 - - TGTGCCAGCAGTTCAAGTCCTGGGTGGACTGAAGCTTTCTTT CASSSSPGWTEAFF
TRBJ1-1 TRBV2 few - TGTGCCACCAAAGGGGGTGAAGCTTTCTTT CATKGGEAFF
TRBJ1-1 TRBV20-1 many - TGCAGTGCTAGAACAGTCGAAGCTTTCTTT CSARTVEAFF
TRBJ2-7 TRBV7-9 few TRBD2 TGTGCCAGCAGTGACTCCGGGGTCGGCCTAGCGGGAGGCGAGCAGTACTTC CASSDSGVGLAGGEQYF
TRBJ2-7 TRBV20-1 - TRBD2 TGCAGTGCCACTACTGGCGGGAGGGCCTACGAGAAGTACTTC CSATTGGRAYEKYF
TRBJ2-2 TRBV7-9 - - TGTGCTAGCAGCCCCCGGACGGGCACCGGGGAGCTGTTTTTT CASSPRTGTGELFF
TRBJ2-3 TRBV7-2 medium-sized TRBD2 TGTGCCAGCAGCTGGGAGGGAGCGTACACAGATACGCAGTATTTT CASSWEGAYTDTQYF
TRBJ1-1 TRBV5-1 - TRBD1 TGCGCCAGCAGCTCCCCCGTATACCCTGTTGCGGGACAGCCGAACACTGAAGCTTTCTTT CASSSPVYPVAGQPNTEAFF
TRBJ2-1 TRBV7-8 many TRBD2 TGTGCCCCGGGGGTTGAAGCGGGGTACAATGAGCAGTTCTTC CAPGVEAGYNEQFF
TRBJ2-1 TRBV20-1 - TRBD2 TGCAGTGCTAGACGGCCTAGCGGGACCTACAATGAGCAGTTCTTC CSARRPSGTYNEQFF
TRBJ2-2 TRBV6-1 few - TGTGCCAGCAGGGTAGTCGGTACCGGGGAGCTGTTTTTT CASRVVGTGELFF
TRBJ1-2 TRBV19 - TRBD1 TGTGCCAGTAGTGGTGCGACAGGGGCACCATATGGCTACACCTTC CASSGATGAPYGYTF